This entry lists 26 T cell receptor beta chains sequenced from one sample in a study of PD-L1 blockade in urothelial cancer. The assay was immunoSEQ multiplex PCR, and TCRdb's table has in-frame clones only and misses some. The sample shows about 45,000 clones, about 80% of them seen only once. The time point is: peripheral blood 6 weeks after treatment start. The sample here was PBMCs, taken around atezolizumab (anti-PD-L1) treatment. These receptors were obtained from a man in his fifties or sixties with urothelial cancer.

This clone was observed a single time. V usage is TRBV7-2 and J usage is TRBJ2-1; D not resolved. The ends were cut back, 1 base at V and 10 bases at J, with 8 bases in the middle. The CDR3 has 12 amino acids. In germline, CDR1 is SGHTA, CDR2 FQGNSA. The CDR3 DNA reads TGTGCCAGCAGCTTAGTCTCGGTAGAGCAGTTCTTC. This encodes CASSLVSVEQFF.

The V and J genes are TRBV2 and TRBJ1-3; the D is unclear. This CDR3 has 14 residues. The germline gives CDR1 SNHLY, CDR2 FYNNEI. V was clipped by 6 bases and J by 2 bases, with 11 bases between them. The CDR3 nucleotides read TGTGCCAGCAGGGCAAACACCGCTGGAAACACCATATATTTT. Translation gives CASRANTAGNTIYF. The whole variable domain, filled in from reference TRBV2 and TRBJ1-3, reads EPEVTQTPSHQVTQMGQEVILRCVPISNHLYFYWYRQILGQKVEFLVSFYNNEISEKSEIFDDQFSVERPDGSNFTLKIRSTKLEDSAMYFCASRANTAGNTIYFGEGSWLTVV.

The chain couples TRBV5-1 to TRBJ1-1, with TRBD1 identical over 8 bases. The CDR3 runs to 14 residues. With V trimmed by 3 bases and J by 4 bases, 5 bases remained unmatched. Germline values: CDR1 SGHRS, CDR2 YFSETQ. In nucleotides, the CDR3 is TGCGCCAGCAGCTATGGACAGGGTAGCACTGAAGCTTTCTTT. Protein: CASSYGQGSTEAFF. The variable domain in full, with the rest retrieved from reference TRBV5-1 and TRBJ1-1, is KAGVTQTPRYLIKTRGQQVTLSCSPISGHRSVSWYQQTPGQGLQFLFEYFSETQRNKGNFPGRFSGRQFSNSRSEMNVSTLELGDSALYLCASSYGQGSTEAFFGQGTRLTVV.

CDR3 amino acids: CASSTLGGGPDYEQYF. CDR3 DNA sequence: TGTGCCAGCAGCACACTAGGGGGGGGCCCCGACTACGAGCAGTACTTC. This sequence joins TRBV21-1 and TRBJ2-7; the D call of TRBD2 is as the table states it, not checked on the DNA. TRBV21-1 is a pseudogene locus. There are 16 residues in the CDR3.

The V and J genes are TRBV27 and TRBJ2-7, with D perhaps TRBD1 (6 bases). Trimming shortened V by 2 bases and J by 7 bases, and 9 bases separated the two germline ends. Germline V lookup: CDR1 MNHEY, CDR2 SMNVEV (reference sequence). The CDR3 runs to 12 residues. The CDR3 nucleotides are TGTGCCAGCAGTTTACCAGGGGAGGAGCAGTACTTC. Protein sequence: CASSLPGEEQYF.

This chain connects TRBV5-1 to TRBJ2-5; TRBD1 matches at 7 bases. With 0 bases clipped from V and 4 bases from J, the junction kept 3 bases outside the gene matches. Per the germline V gene, CDR1 is SGHRS and CDR2 is YFSETQ. This CDR3 is built from 14 residues. The CDR3 DNA reads as TGCGCCAGCAGCTTGGTAGGGGGCGGAGAGACCCAGTACTTC. Protein sequence: CASSLVGGGETQYF.

The CDR3: CASALTGGTYNEQFF. In DNA form, the CDR3 reads TGTGCCAGCGCTCTGACAGGGGGTACCTACAATGAGCAGTTCTTC. V usage is TRBV28 and J usage is TRBJ2-1; 9 bases match TRBD1. Germline V lookup: CDR1 MDHEN, CDR2 SYDVKM. V gave up 8 bases and J gave up 2 bases; unmatched junction bases: 7. This CDR3 spans 15 amino acids.

By sample share, this clone is medium-sized. The chain recombines TRBV6-1 with TRBJ1-2; D is uncertain. Germline CDR1 reads MNHNS; CDR2 reads SASEGT. CDR3 length: 13 amino acids. The ends were cut back, 3 bases at V and 2 bases at J, with 7 bases in the middle. CDR3 in amino acids: CASSDSLNYGYTF. The CDR3 coding sequence is TGTGCCAGCAGTGACTCCCTCAACTATGGCTACACCTTC.

The chain has TRBV4-2 and TRBJ2-3; 7 bases line up with TRBD2. V shed 6 bases and J 4 bases; nucleotides not matched to a gene: 7. Looked up from germline, CDR1 is LGHNA and CDR2 is YNFKEQ. CDR3 length: 14 residues. The CDR3 sequence is CASRGGEGADTQYF. The CDR3 DNA sequence: TGTGCCAGCAGGGGCGGGGAGGGCGCAGATACGCAGTATTTT.

The chain has TRBV6-1 and TRBJ2-3; 10 bases are shared with TRBD2. From germline, CDR1 is MNHNS and CDR2 SASEGT. V shed 6 bases and J 8 bases; nucleotides not matched to a gene: 8. This CDR3 spans 14 amino acids. CDR3 nucleotide sequence: TGTGCCAGCAGCGTCACTAGCGGGGAAGGTACGCAGTATTTT. Translating gives CASSVTSGEGTQYF.

The chain is built from TRBV28 and TRBJ1-6, with 9 bases fitting TRBD1. V shed 7 bases and J 1 base; nucleotides not matched to a gene: 17. CDR3 length: 20 residues. Germline assignment: CDR1 MDHEN and CDR2 SYDVKM. DNA of the CDR3: TGTGCCAGCATTCCTACCCGGAACAGGGGGCGGCTGTCCTATAATTCACCCCTCCACTTT. The encoded protein is CASIPTRNRGRLSYNSPLHF.

V usage is TRBV30 and J usage is TRBJ1-3, with 9 bases that match TRBD1. Germline values: CDR1 GTSNPN, CDR2 SVGIG (reference sequence). The CDR3 is made up of 16 amino acids. The V gene end was trimmed by 2 bases and the J gene end by 8 bases; junction bases not matched to a gene: 13. The CDR3 region is CAWSRSGTGTSHTIYF. CDR3 DNA sequence: TGTGCCTGGAGTCGTTCCGGGACAGGGACTTCCCACACCATATATTTT.

This clone was recorded a few times. The chain joins TRBV18 to TRBJ1-6; unclear D gene. The CDR3 covers 14 residues. The ends were cut back, 2 bases at V and 13 bases at J, with 15 bases in the middle. Looked up from germline, CDR1 is KGHSH and CDR2 is LQKENI. The CDR3: CASSPSGPREPLHF. CDR3 sequence (DNA): TGTGCCAGCTCACCAAGCGGGCCTCGCGAGCCCCTCCACTTT.

The chain uses TRBV28 and TRBJ1-6, with a tentative D call TRBD1 (5 bases). CDR1 MDHEN and CDR2 SYDVKM come from the germline V gene. Trimming removed 7 bases at V and 4 bases at J, with 8 bases between. The CDR3 has 13 residues. The CDR3 spells CASIRDYNSPLHF. The CDR3 DNA reads TGTGCCAGCATCAGGGATTATAATTCACCCCTCCACTTT.

This chain links TRBV6-5 with TRBJ1-2; 9 nucleotides line up with TRBD1. The CDR3 loop spans 15 amino acids. The germline V gene has CDR1 MNHEY and CDR2 SVGAGI. The V gene end was trimmed by 4 bases and the J gene end by 4 bases; junction bases not matched to a gene: 7. CDR3 DNA: TGTGCCAGCAGTTTGACCGGGACAGGGCCCTATGGCTACACCTTC. Amino acid sequence: CASSLTGTGPYGYTF.

This sequence joins TRBV28 and TRBJ2-3; TRBD1 might be the D (5 bases). Per germline, CDR1 MDHEN and CDR2 SYDVKM. The CDR3 runs 13 residues. Trimming shortened V by 5 bases and J by 3 bases, and 9 bases separated the two germline ends. CDR3 amino acids: CASSLTATDTQYF. The CDR3 DNA reads TGTGCCAGCAGTCTGACAGCGACAGATACGCAGTATTTT.

The V and J genes are TRBV7-2 and TRBJ1-2; 10 bases match TRBD1. J gave up 4 bases and V 3 bases, and 5 bases lay outside the gene matches. Germline V gives CDR1 SGHTA, CDR2 FQGNSA. The CDR3 has 15 residues. The CDR3 here is CASSFDRGLSYGYTF. In nucleotides, the CDR3 is TGTGCCAGCAGCTTCGACAGGGGGCTTAGCTATGGCTACACCTTC.

The V call is TRBV5-6, the J call TRBJ2-4; 9 nucleotides align to TRBD1. Germline CDR1 and CDR2: SGHDT and YYEEEE. J gave up 8 bases and V 5 bases, and 8 bases lay outside the gene matches. This CDR3 region has 14 residues. The CDR3 region is CASSRDRVADIQYF. CDR3 DNA: TGTGCCAGCAGTCGGGACAGGGTGGCGGACATTCAGTACTTC.

Details on this clone: Relative to the germline gene, one junction end is altered; a read error may explain this. V and J are TRBV6-1 and TRBJ1-1; TRBD1 might be the D (5 bases). Germline lookup yields CDR1 MNHNS and CDR2 SASEGT. The length of the CDR3 is 12 residues. The CDR3 region has the DNA TGTGCCAGCAGCGAAGACAGTTTAGAAGCTTTCTTT. Translating gives CASSEDSLEAFF.

In this sample, this clone turned up a few times. J is TRBJ1-5 and V is TRBV28; no clear D gene. The CDR3 extends over 12 amino acids. Germline V gene data show CDR1 as MDHEN and CDR2 as SYDVKM. The germline V and J ends were trimmed by 4 bases and 7 bases, with 8 bases remaining between them. CDR3 amino acids: CASSSLWQPQHF. The CDR3 bases are TGTGCCAGCAGTTCCCTATGGCAGCCCCAGCATTTT.

This clone was observed many times. The chain uses TRBV2 and TRBJ1-2; the match to TRBD1 covers 8 bases. The V gene end was trimmed by 6 bases and the J gene end by 3 bases; junction bases not matched to a gene: 9. Germline V lookup: CDR1 SNHLY, CDR2 FYNNEI. The CDR3 has 15 residues. The CDR3 here is CASRPGQGEYYGYTF. The DNA for the CDR3 is TGTGCCAGCAGACCAGGACAGGGTGAATACTATGGCTACACCTTC.

The chain's CDR3 is CASSQRQGAEYNEQFF. The DNA of the CDR3 is TGCGCCAGCAGCCAGAGACAGGGGGCCGAATACAATGAGCAGTTCTTC. This chain links TRBV4-1 with TRBJ2-1, with 10 bases matching TRBD1. Germline V gene sequence: CDR1 MGHRA, CDR2 YSYEKL. CDR3 size: 16 residues. After removal of 3 bases from V and 4 bases from J, the junction contained 6 bases not matched to a gene.

This clone was observed a single time. The chain joins TRBV28 to TRBJ2-4; 12 bases line up with TRBD1. CDR1 MDHEN and CDR2 SYDVKM come from the germline V gene. Unmatched junction bases numbered 7, after V lost 1 base and J lost 0 bases. This CDR3 spans 19 amino acids. CDR3 amino acids: CASSLYFGTGGEAKNIQYF. The CDR3 DNA follows: TGTGCCAGCAGTTTATACTTCGGGACAGGGGGCGAAGCCAAAAACATTCAGTACTTC.

The chain couples TRBV19 to TRBJ1-1; the D gene is possibly TRBD1 (5 bases). The V gene's germline CDR1 is LNHDA and CDR2 SQIVND (reference sequence). The CDR3 length is 14 residues. Trimming shortened V by 5 bases and J by 0 bases, and 10 bases separated the two germline ends. The CDR3, as DNA: TGTGCCAGTAGTTTCGAGGACATGAACACTGAAGCTTTCTTT. Translated, it gives CASSFEDMNTEAFF.

This clone was recorded only once. V and J are TRBV7-2 and TRBJ1-2; TRBD1 matches 10 bases. Germline V gene sequence: CDR1 SGHTA, CDR2 FQGNSA. J was trimmed by 4 bases and V by 2 bases; bases with no gene match: 13. This CDR3 has 18 amino acids. This CDR3 is CASSLFFGTGAMFYGYTF. DNA for the CDR3: TGTGCCAGCAGCTTATTTTTCGGGACAGGGGCTATGTTCTATGGCTACACCTTC. Full variable domain (missing parts from reference TRBV7-2 and TRBJ1-2): GAGVSQSPSNKVTEKGKDVELRCDPISGHTALYWYRQSLGQGLEFLIYFQGNSAPDKSGLPSDRFSAERTGGSVSTLTIQRTQQEDSAVYLCASSLFFGTGAMFYGYTFGSGTRLTVV.

This chain uses TRBV5-4 with TRBJ2-7, with 10 nucleotides matching TRBD1. The CDR3 covers 14 residues. V shed 3 bases, J shed 6 bases, and the junction held 6 bases outside the gene matches. The germline V gene encodes CDR1 SGHNT and CDR2 YYREEE (reference sequence). CDR3 bases: TGTGCCAGCAGCTCCGGGACAGGGGTAGGCGAGCAGTACTTC. It encodes CASSSGTGVGEQYF.